A selection of T cell receptor beta chains follows, all from one sample in a study of cytomegalovirus exposure and HLA in healthy donors. TCRdb's table, derived via immunoSEQ multiplex PCR, lists solely in-frame clones and lacks some. The sample has 130,000 or so clones, around 8.5% seen once. Sequenced sample: PBMCs. The receptors were sampled from a man aged 35-49 years in good health and CMV-seronegative. The CDR3 runs from the conserved cysteine through the conserved F or W.

v_gene: TRBV7-9; j_gene: TRBJ1-2; CDR3aa: CASSPGVGYTF
v_gene: TRBV19; j_gene: TRBJ2-7; CDR3aa: CASSIDRAGYEQYF
v_gene: TRBV6-5; j_gene: TRBJ2-5; CDR3aa: CASSYSGTGVGEQYF
v_gene: TRBV4-1; j_gene: TRBJ1-1; CDR3aa: CASSSSGGGHTEAFF
v_gene: TRBV11-2; j_gene: TRBJ1-3; CDR3aa: CASSSAGEAGNTIYF
v_gene: TRBV25-1; j_gene: TRBJ1-1; CDR3aa: CASRGQVTEAFF
v_gene: TRBV11-2; j_gene: TRBJ2-3; CDR3aa: CASSLAVRVDTQYF
v_gene: TRBV19; j_gene: TRBJ2-3; CDR3aa: CASSISGGTDTQYF
v_gene: TRBV9; j_gene: TRBJ2-3; CDR3aa: CASSPWTRGRDTQYF
v_gene: TRBV5-1; j_gene: TRBJ1-1; CDR3aa: CASSLARGAEAFF
v_gene: TRBV6-1; j_gene: TRBJ1-1; CDR3aa: CASGLTGANTEAFF
v_gene: TRBV18; j_gene: TRBJ1-6; CDR3aa: CASSPRMGHANNNSPLHF
v_gene: TRBV6-5; j_gene: TRBJ1-3; CDR3aa: CASRRTGDPGNTIYF
v_gene: TRBV25-1; j_gene: TRBJ1-1; CDR3aa: CASSESRDFDTEAFF
v_gene: TRBV4-1; j_gene: TRBJ2-1; CDR3aa: CASSQVGGRVEQFF
v_gene: TRBV6-1; j_gene: TRBJ2-5; CDR3aa: CATLAGGTETQYF
v_gene: TRBV4-3; j_gene: TRBJ2-5; CDR3aa: CASSQDLQEAQYF
v_gene: TRBV9; j_gene: TRBJ1-2; CDR3aa: CASSVGGSYGYTF